This TCR beta chain was retrieved from a study of T cells in Graves' hyperthyroidism and ophthalmopathy (dated 2019 in TCRdb). Describing the broader study: Peripheral blood was sampled at the time of initial diagnosis, prior to any treatment. TCR V-J signatures able to tell the groups apart were searched for in a discovery cohort of approximately 95 patients, of whom around 42 had Graves' ophthalmopathy and more than 55 had stable Graves' hyperthyroidism. An independent validation cohort of under 20 hyperthyroidism patients and 17 patients who later progressed to ophthalmopathy tested prospective prediction of ophthalmopathy. The 85 to 100 discovery patients were divided at random into training and test sets in a 7:3 ratio. In addition, the study compared T-cell repertoires in thyroid tissue and in blood from about 6 Graves' hyperthyroidism patients. Once sampling was done, hyperthyroidism patients were given methimazole at a starting dose of 30 mg daily, whereas ophthalmopathy patients were given high-dose intravenous methylprednisolone. The paper reports TCR Vbeta CDR3 sequencing of 135 peripheral blood samples: under 45 ophthalmopathy, some 80 hyperthyroidism and about 17 progressor patients.

Hyperthyroidism patients were aged 18 to 65 years and newly diagnosed, with disease duration of less than 2 months. Patients with uncontrolled infections, other autoimmune diseases, pregnancy or lactation were excluded. Diagnoses were established on the basis of clinical symptoms, serum thyroxine and TRAb, thyroid ultrasound, and orbital computed tomography. Blood from progressor patients was collected at the time of first diagnosis with hyperthyroidism, before any ophthalmopathy symptoms had appeared. PBMCs were separated from 8 to 10 ml of fresh peripheral blood using Ficoll-Paque density gradient centrifugation. Patients classed as progressors first received a Graves' hyperthyroidism diagnosis and then went on to develop ophthalmopathy during follow-up. Trizol reagent was used to extract total RNA, and RNA quality was then checked on an Agilent 2100 Bioanalyzer. Paper-wide results and their limitations: Most expanded thyroid clonotypes (frequency above 0.001) were also detected in blood, suggesting blood repertoires may reflect thyroid immune responses. During validation, the model predicted progression to ophthalmopathy a median of about 6.5 months ahead of onset, with almost 71% sensitivity and 72.22% specificity. Sample size was not statistically predetermined, and blinding of investigators to group allocation was not performed. A model built on a 13 V-J signature distinguished ophthalmopathy from stable hyperthyroidism, reaching approximately 89% sensitivity and under 84% specificity in cross-validation and 80%/75% in testing.

V sheds 4 bases and J sheds 4 bases, leaving 16 bases between their ends. The CDR3 contains 14 residues, cysteine and phenylalanine counted. The kept DNA is CDR3 alone, 42 bases in frame from the first base. CDR1 and CDR2 were assigned from the germline V gene (reference sequence) as GTSNPN and SVGIG. TCR beta CDR3 regions were amplified from RNA transcripts. A first-round RT-PCR of the TCR CDR3 used the HTBI primer set with the Qiagen OneStep RT-PCR kit. Libraries were constructed in a second round of multiplex PCR, after which size selection and purification were performed. Libraries were sequenced paired-end with 100 bp reads on an Illumina HiSeq2000. From the authors' description of their analysis: SOAPnuke was used to process the raw data, throwing out any read that contained adapters or uncalled bases, had a mean Phred below 15, or lacked an exact constant-primer or identifier match. COPE v1.2.5 was used to merge high-quality paired reads, and clonotypes were defined as unique nucleotide sequences. MiTCR v1.1 was used to align the clonotypes against IMGT TRBV, TRBD and TRBJ reference segments. The analysis included only V-J combinations with a frequency above 0.0001, which together covered around 99% of the repertoires. A TCS score was defined as the ratio between F50 (clonal expansion) and ExV (chaos), using BLOSUM62-based TCRdist between CDR3 peptides within each V-J. Welch's t-statistics and random forest reduced 500 to 550 V-J features to 13, which were used in a naive Bayes classifier (R e1071). TCRdb cleaned the public reads at Q25 with fastp, built clones with MiXCR and kept in-frame beta chains. Each record represents a unique CDR3 protein, reported with the most common genes and DNA among its rows. TCRdb's processing, not the authors', yielded these V and J calls. For this sample there are more than 350,000 distinct CDR3 sequences; approximately 18% appear just once. The leading ten clones occupy more than 30% of the sample.

This clonotype was counted ten times or more. The clone's antigen remains unknown. The input lacks base qualities; no much larger clone sits a single base away. Sequenced input: blood. The receptor was isolated from a woman aged 25 to 39 with Graves' hyperthyroidism that later progressed to Graves' ophthalmopathy. The chain employs TRBV30 and TRBJ1-1; a weak D assignment points to TRBD1 (6 bases agree). CDR3 region: CAWTPVGGVTEAFF. The DNA sequence is given as TGTGCCTGGACCCCGGTAGGGGGAGTCACTGAAGCTTTCTTT.